Below are 31 T cell receptor beta chains sequenced from a single sample in a study of CD8 T cells in ankylosing spondylitis (dated by TCRdb to the late 2010s). Library generation was performed with 5' RACE. The reads were generated on an Illumina HiSeq 2500. The public sequencing data were trimmed at Q25 with fastp and processed into clonotypes with MiXCR by TCRdb, which kept only in-frame beta chains. CDR3 protein duplicates are merged, each entry listing the most common genes and DNA. The sample data list around 120,000 distinct CDR3 sequences, and 9.3% of these were observed just once. About 3.3% of the sample rests with the top ten. The sample comprised blood, either unsorted or a sorted T cell fraction (not recorded which). These receptors came from a male donor with ankylosing spondylitis or in good health (not recorded which).

This clonotype was observed at least ten times. The V call is TRBV7-6, the J call TRBJ2-3, with TRBD2 matching over 12 bases. J was trimmed by 4 bases and V by 1 base; bases with no gene match: 6. The germline V gene encodes CDR1 SGHVS and CDR2 FNYEAQ. There are 17 residues in the CDR3. CDR3 DNA: TGTGCCAGCAGCTTAGGACTAGCGGGAGAGTTCCCAGATACGCAGTATTTT. Encoded protein: CASSLGLAGEFPDTQYF.

The V gene is TRBV20-1, the J gene TRBJ1-6; D not resolved. This CDR3 is built from 14 residues. Looked up from germline, CDR1 is DFQATT and CDR2 is SNEGSKA (reference sequence). The ends were cut back, 1 base at V and 3 bases at J, with 7 bases in the middle. CDR3 in amino acids: CSARVTDYNSPLHF. Written as DNA, the CDR3 is TGCAGTGCTAGAGTTACAGACTATAATTCACCCCTCCACTTT.

The chain employs TRBV29-1 and TRBJ2-1; a possible D gene is TRBD1 (5 bases). V was pared by 6 bases and J by 8 bases, with 26 bases between. The CDR3 totals 16 residues. CDR1 is SQVTM and CDR2 is ANQGSEA in the germline V gene. As DNA, the CDR3 is TGCAGCGTCCTGAACCCAACCCAGACCAGCAGGGATGAGCAGTTCTTC. Its translation is CSVLNPTQTSRDEQFF.

This clonotype occurred many times. This chain uses TRBV20-1 with TRBJ2-7, with 8 bases matching TRBD1. The CDR3 length is 13 residues. CDR1 and CDR2 from the germline V gene are DFQATT and SNEGSKA (reference sequence). J lost 4 bases, V lost 5 bases, and 7 bases had no gene match. The CDR3 nucleotides read TGCAGTGCTCTAGGACAGGGACAGTACGAGCAGTACTTC. Encoded protein: CSALGQGQYEQYF.

The chain is built from TRBV5-6 and TRBJ2-3, with D perhaps TRBD2 (6 bases). Per the germline V gene, CDR1 is SGHDT and CDR2 is YYEEEE. The CDR3 runs 16 residues. Between the trimmed V and J ends, which lost 0 bases and 1 base, there was a span of 12 bases. The CDR3 DNA reads as TGTGCCAGCAGCTTGGTCGGAAGCGGGCGCACAGATACGCAGTATTTT. Amino acids: CASSLVGSGRTDTQYF.

This clonotype was recorded at least ten times. CDR3 in DNA: TGTGCCAGCAGCCCCCGGGCTCGCGGGGTAGAGCAGTACTTC. Residues: CASSPRARGVEQYF. V usage is TRBV3-1 and J usage is TRBJ2-7; possibly TRBD2 for D (6 bases). The CDR3 runs 14 residues. CDR1 is LGHDT and CDR2 is YNNKEL in the germline V gene (reference sequence). V lost 4 bases to trimming and J lost 7 bases, with 17 bases between them.

The CDR3 DNA sequence: TGTGCCAGCTTAGCAGGGTGGCAAGAGACCCAGTACTTC. As protein: CASLAGWQETQYF. The chain carries TRBV7-2 and TRBJ2-5, with a tentative D call TRBD1 (5 bases). Trimming took off 8 bases at V and 2 bases at J, with 12 bases between the two ends. Looked up from germline, CDR1 is SGHTA and CDR2 is FQGNSA. The CDR3 has 13 amino acids.

This clonotype was seen ten or more times. This rearrangement joins TRBV4-3 to TRBJ2-7; 10 positions match TRBD2. Trimming at V came to 2 bases and at J to 6 bases, leaving 4 bases not matched to a gene. The germline gives CDR1 LGHNA, CDR2 YSLEER. The length of the CDR3 is 14 residues. CDR3 sequence reads: CASSQPGLASEQYF. The DNA of the CDR3 is TGCGCCAGCAGCCAACCGGGACTAGCGTCCGAGCAGTACTTC.

At least ten counts were recorded for this clonotype. V and J are TRBV28 and TRBJ1-2; tentatively, D is TRBD1 (6 bases). CDR1 MDHEN and CDR2 SYDVKM come from the germline V gene. The germline V and J ends were trimmed by 2 bases and 5 bases, with 15 bases remaining between them. The CDR3 has 15 amino acids. For the CDR3, the DNA is TGTGCCAGCAGTTTACCCTTCAACAGGGAGTATGGCTACACCTTC. It translates to CASSLPFNREYGYTF.

This clonotype came up a few times. The J gene is TRBJ2-5, the V gene TRBV6-1; weak D call: TRBD1 (5 bases). The germline CDR1 and CDR2 sequences are MNHNS and SASEGT. V dropped 5 bases and J dropped 3 bases, with 13 bases sitting between them. CDR3 length: 14 residues. The CDR3 loop is CASSQLGAKETQYF. The CDR3 region has the DNA TGTGCCAGCAGTCAGCTTGGGGCTAAAGAGACCCAGTACTTC.

This clonotype was detected a few times. This chain links TRBV7-2 with TRBJ2-7; 9 positions agree with TRBD2. With V trimmed by 0 bases and J by 3 bases, 6 bases remained unmatched. Germline loops: CDR1 SGHTA, CDR2 FQGNSA. The CDR3 extends over 16 amino acids. This chain's CDR3 is CASSLAGGRAFYEQYF. CDR3 DNA: TGTGCCAGCAGCTTAGCGGGCGGGAGGGCCTTCTACGAGCAGTACTTC.

This clonotype was counted only a few times. The genes are TRBV28 and TRBJ2-1; D might be TRBD2 (5 bases). V lost 5 bases to trimming and J lost 1 base, with 15 bases between them. The germline V gene has CDR1 MDHEN and CDR2 SYDVKM. The CDR3 runs to 16 residues. In DNA, the CDR3 is TGTGCCAGCAGTCCCTCCGGAGCGGATTCCTACAATGAGCAGTTCTTC. Encoded protein: CASSPSGADSYNEQFF.

This clonotype was observed many times. The chain uses TRBV15 and TRBJ1-1; D not resolved. This CDR3 comprises 15 residues. V was trimmed by 3 bases and J by 2 bases, leaving 13 bases between them. Per germline, CDR1 LNHNV and CDR2 YYDKDF (reference sequence). CDR3 in amino acids: CATSRGNLGNTEAFF. Here the CDR3 DNA reads TGTGCCACCAGCAGGGGGAATTTAGGTAACACTGAAGCTTTCTTT.

This clonotype has more than one count but fewer than ten. The rearrangement uses TRBV5-1 and TRBJ2-3; the D gene could be TRBD1 or TRBD2 (7 bases each). The germline CDR1 and CDR2 sequences are SGHRS and YFSETQ. CDR3 length: 16 residues. V was pared by 8 bases and J by 2 bases, with 21 bases between. In DNA, the CDR3 is TGCGCCAGTAACCGAAGACAGGGAGGGAACACAGATACGCAGTATTTT. Protein product: CASNRRQGGNTDTQYF.

The rearrangement uses TRBV3-1 and TRBJ2-7; D possibly uses TRBD1 or TRBD2 (6 bases each). With 0 bases removed from V and 6 bases from J, the gap between germline ends came to 15 bases. This CDR3 spans 15 amino acids. Germline CDR1 LGHDT, CDR2 YNNKEL (reference sequence). CDR3 residues: CASSQDPGRGGEQYF. The CDR3 DNA follows: TGTGCCAGCAGCCAAGACCCCGGGAGAGGGGGCGAGCAGTACTTC.

This clonotype came up many times. At one end the junction does not follow the germline gene, possibly because of a read error. V gene TRBV7-7 combines with J gene TRBJ2-7, with 9 bases fitting TRBD1. Germline CDR1 reads SSHAT; CDR2 reads FNYEAQ (reference sequence). The CDR3 loop spans 15 amino acids. In DNA form, the CDR3 reads TGTGCTAGCAGCTTAGGGACAGGGAATTCCTACGAGCAGTACTTC. Its translation: CASSLGTGNSYEQYF.

This clonotype was observed many times. The genes are TRBV5-1 and TRBJ2-2; D uncertain. Trimming cost V 1 base and J 5 bases, with 9 bases left between them. CDR1 is SGHRS, CDR2 YFSETQ, per germline. This CDR3 region has 14 residues. The CDR3 region is CASSLREYTGELFF. The CDR3 region has the DNA TGCGCCAGCAGCTTGCGAGAGTATACCGGGGAGCTGTTTTTT. Based on the CDR3 plus reference TRBV5-1 and TRBJ2-2, the full variable domain is KAGVTQTPRYLIKTRGQQVTLSCSPISGHRSVSWYQQTPGQGLQFLFEYFSETQRNKGNFPGRFSGRQFSNSRSEMNVSTLELGDSALYLCASSLREYTGELFFGEGSRLTVL.

This clonotype appeared a few times. In DNA, the CDR3 is TGTGCCAGCAGCGTCAGACTAGCGGGCTCCTACAATGAGCAGTTCTTC. As protein: CASSVRLAGSYNEQFF. This rearrangement joins TRBV7-2 to TRBJ2-1, with 10 bases aligning to TRBD2. The CDR3 consists of 16 residues. V lost 5 bases and J lost 0; bases outside the gene matches: 4. The germline V gene encodes CDR1 SGHTA and CDR2 FQGNSA. Using reference TRBV7-2 and TRBJ2-1 for the parts outside the CDR3, the full variable domain is GAGVSQSPSNKVTEKGKDVELRCDPISGHTALYWYRQSLGQGLEFLIYFQGNSAPDKSGLPSDRFSAERTGGSVSTLTIQRTQQEDSAVYLCASSVRLAGSYNEQFFGPGTRLTVL.

J is TRBJ2-2 and V is TRBV20-1; 7 nucleotides line up with TRBD2. CDR1 and CDR2 (germline): DFQATT, SNEGSKA (reference sequence). J gave up 4 bases and V 2 bases, and 4 bases lay outside the gene matches. CDR3 length equals 14 residues. The CDR3 is CSARPSGATGELFF. For the CDR3, the DNA is TGCAGTGCTAGACCCAGCGGGGCCACCGGGGAGCTGTTTTTT.

At least ten counts were recorded for this clonotype. The chain is built from TRBV18 and TRBJ2-7; 9 bases match TRBD1. The V and J ends lost 1 base and 4 bases, in that order; junction bases with no gene match: 5. Germline CDR1 is KGHSH and CDR2 is LQKENI. The CDR3 is made up of 15 amino acids. The CDR3 is CASSPQGQGRYEQYF. CDR3 DNA: TGTGCCAGCTCACCACAGGGACAGGGTCGATACGAGCAGTACTTC. The variable domain in full, completed from reference TRBV18 and TRBJ2-7, reads NAGVMQNPRHLVRRRGQEARLRCSPMKGHSHVYWYRQLPEEGLKFMVYLQKENIIDESGMPKERFSAEFPKEGPSILRIQQVVRGDSAAYFCASSPQGQGRYEQYFGPGTRLTVT.

There are many counts of this clonotype. The chain combines TRBV27 with TRBJ2-5, with 7 bases lining up with TRBD2. CDR1 and CDR2 (germline): MNHEY, SMNVEV (reference sequence). J gave up 4 bases and V 5 bases, and 16 bases lay outside the gene matches. CDR3 length equals 17 residues. The CDR3 protein is CASSPLDFGGIAETQYF. As DNA, the CDR3 is TGTGCCAGCAGTCCCCTGGATTTCGGGGGGATCGCAGAGACCCAGTACTTC.

J is TRBJ1-4 and V is TRBV27; possible D gene TRBD1, 5 bases. CDR1 is MNHEY, CDR2 SMNVEV, per germline (reference sequence). CDR3 length: 13 residues. Deletions cut 5 bases from V and 6 bases from J, with 10 bases between. CDR3 region: CASSRGIDEKLFF. The CDR3 bases are TGTGCCAGCAGTCGGGGGATAGATGAAAAACTGTTTTTT. The full variable domain, with the rest looked up from reference TRBV27 and TRBJ1-4, is EAQVTQNPRYLITVTGKKLTVTCSQNMNHEYMSWYRQDPGLGLRQIYYSMNVEVTDKGDVPEGYKVSRKEKRNFPLILESPSPNQTSLYFCASSRGIDEKLFFGSGTQLSVL.

This clonotype was found a few times. CDR3 protein: CSATPFSGDYEQYF. In DNA, the CDR3 is TGCAGTGCTACCCCCTTCTCCGGTGACTACGAGCAGTACTTC. The genes are TRBV20-1 and TRBJ2-7; D gene ambiguous. The germline CDR1 and CDR2 sequences are DFQATT and SNEGSKA (reference sequence). The CDR3 totals 14 residues. Trimming took 4 bases from V and 3 from J, leaving 16 bases between them.

This clonotype has ten or more counts. The chain carries TRBV6-2 or TRBV6-3 and TRBJ2-7, with TRBD1 as a possible D gene (6 bases). CDR3 length equals 14 residues. Per germline, CDR1 MNHEY and CDR2 SVGEGT. Trimming took off 6 bases at V and 3 bases at J, with 15 bases between the two ends. In nucleotides, the CDR3 is TGTGCCAGCAGACCCCGGGACATACACTACGAGCAGTACTTC. Residues: CASRPRDIHYEQYF.

Ten or more counts support this clonotype. The chain is built from TRBV6-6 and TRBJ2-1, with 7 positions matching TRBD2. CDR3 length: 13 amino acids. The V gene's germline CDR1 is MNHNY and CDR2 SVGAGI (reference sequence). V was clipped by 9 bases and J by 6 bases; unmatched bases: 8. In DNA, the CDR3 is TGTGCCAGTAGGACTAGTCAGACCAATGAGCAGTTCTTC. Residues: CASRTSQTNEQFF.

This clonotype was counted at least ten times. The chain uses TRBV2 and TRBJ2-2; weak D call: TRBD2 (6 bases). The V end was cut by 6 bases, the J end by 5 bases, with 7 bases between. Germline CDR1 is SNHLY and CDR2 is FYNNEI. The CDR3 runs to 12 residues. Here the CDR3 reads CASRGGTGELFF. The CDR3 bases are TGTGCCAGCAGGGGAGGTACCGGGGAGCTGTTTTTT.

The chain combines TRBV20-1 with TRBJ2-5; D remains ambiguous. The V end was cut by 2 bases, the J end by 2 bases, with 9 bases between. The CDR3 spans 13 residues. Germline lookup yields CDR1 DFQATT and CDR2 SNEGSKA (reference sequence). DNA of the CDR3: TGCAGTGCTAGACGGGTGGGACAAGAGACCCAGTACTTC. As protein: CSARRVGQETQYF.

This clonotype was detected many times. The chain employs TRBV7-9 and TRBJ2-1; D gene ambiguous. V was cut by 5 bases and J by 6 bases, with 8 bases left in between. Germline V gene sequence: CDR1 SEHNR, CDR2 FQNEAQ (reference sequence). The CDR3 is 12 amino acids. The DNA for the CDR3 is TGTGCCAGCAGCGTTATCTCCAATGAGCAGTTCTTC. This encodes CASSVISNEQFF.

This clonotype came up many times. V usage is TRBV29-1 and J usage is TRBJ1-1; 8 bases are shared with TRBD1. The length of the CDR3 is 14 residues. The V segment lost 7 bases and the J segment 4 bases; nucleotides outside the gene matches: 11. Germline assignment: CDR1 SQVTM and CDR2 ANQGSEA. The CDR3 nucleotides read TGCAGCGCTCCTCCCAAAACAGGGGGCACTGAAGCTTTCTTT. Translated, it gives CSAPPKTGGTEAFF.

The rearrangement uses TRBV5-4 and TRBJ2-1, with 9 bases identical to TRBD2. Germline assignment: CDR1 SGHNT and CDR2 YYREEE (reference sequence). The CDR3 is 16 residues long. V was clipped by 3 bases and J by 8 bases; unmatched bases: 12. The CDR3, as DNA: TGTGCCAGCAGCTGGGGGCTAGCGGGACTAGTGTATGAGCAGTTCTTC. Protein product: CASSWGLAGLVYEQFF.

About this clonotype itself: Sequence at one end of the junction differs from germline and may be a read error. The rearrangement links TRBV12-3 or TRBV12-4 to TRBJ2-3; 10 bases are a match to TRBD2. The CDR3 consists of 14 residues. Here the CDR3 DNA reads TGTGCCAGTTCACGTCTAGCGGGAGTGGGCCCAACCGTTTTT. Amino acids: CASSRLAGVGPTVF.